This T cell receptor (beta chain) was profiled in a study of blood T cell repertoires in COVID-19 (TCRdb year 2020). For the wider study: Samples covering the acute and convalescent phases of COVID-19 were provided by collaborators in the United States, Italy and Spain. The prospective study material was composed of cDNA or gDNA derived from T cells, B-cell-depleted T cells, or PBMCs. Where available, HLA class I and class II types were obtained from metadata supplied by the sample provider rather than from assay-based typing. Subjects who had been exposed to COVID-19, were actively infected with it, or had recovered from it provided the deeply sampled blood TCRbeta repertoires that made up the dataset. Samples were obtained from the ongoing ImmuneRACE study (first 160 participants) and from 950 to 1,500 subjects provided by 6 global collaborators. The sample metadata nearly always contained a de-identified subject ID, COVID-19 status, age in years and sex. The repertoires were released in a freely available public database meant as a resource for research on the immune response to SARS-CoV-2. The paper as a whole reports these results and caveats: The quantity of clinical and demographic metadata differed by source and by participant and was supplied without curation.

Taken from the germline V gene, the CDR1 and CDR2 loops are LGHNA and YNFKEQ. The CDR3 numbers 18 residues from cysteine through phenylalanine. Left in the record is the CDR3 DNA by itself, 54 bases read in frame from the first base. After removal of 0 bases from V and 6 bases from J, the junction retains 10 bases not matched to a gene. A remark on this clone: The antigen this receptor binds is unknown. The record has no base qualities; no much larger clone is one base away.

TCRbeta CDR3 regions were amplified from genomic DNA by means of the immunoSEQ Assay, a bias-controlled multiplex PCR. In the source study's methods: Within the assay, amplification of reference gene primers was used to estimate how many nucleated cells each sample contained. To quantify the absolute abundance of each unique TCRbeta CDR3 rearrangement, sequence reads were collapsed and filtered. Productive Simpson clonality was computed per sample as the square root of Simpson's diversity index over productive rearrangements. This is the immuneACCESS table as TCRdb keeps it, with only in-frame sequences that have V and J called. A part of the clones is gone; compared with another copy, unresolved V genes explain less than half, and the rest is unexplained. V, J and clone size were drawn from that table, and D and trimming were deduced from the DNA. The sample profile shows approximately 43,000 clones; over 75% of them were found once. The top ten clones comprise 30% to 45% of the sample.

Collaborating institutions collected whole blood in K2EDTA tubes following their own protocols. For TCRbeta analysis, collaborator samples were shipped as frozen whole blood, as isolated PBMCs, or as DNA extracted from either sample type. This TCR was sampled from a man aged 35-49 years with active or convalescent COVID-19. The sample comprised peripheral blood. The rearranged segments are TRBV4-2 and TRBJ2-3; TRBD2 agrees with 12 junctional bases. This receptor carries the CDR3 CASSQELFGLAGFDTQYF. In nucleotides, the sequence is TGTGCCAGCAGCCAAGAGCTTTTCGGACTAGCGGGATTCGATACGCAGTATTTT.